The 12 T cell receptor beta chains in this list originate from one sample, sequenced in a study of cytomegalovirus exposure and HLA in healthy donors (dated by TCRdb to about 2017). Library generation was performed with the immunoSEQ multiplex PCR assay. For the multiplex PCR, a mixture combining 60 forward primers for TCR Vbeta segments and 13 reverse primers for TCR Jbeta segments was used. TCRdb took over this immuneACCESS table, retaining in-frame rearrangements with V and J assigned. Such tables are incomplete; in checked studies, under half of the missing clones stem from an unresolved V gene, and the remainder is unexplained. This sample holds some 140,000 clones; roughly 77% were observed only once. The ten largest clones represent approximately 4.3% of the sample. The sequenced sample was PBMCs. All receptors come from a man younger than 40 in good health.

The genes are TRBV27 and TRBJ2-2; D gene uncertain. Per the germline V gene, CDR1 is MNHEY and CDR2 is SMNVEV (reference sequence). The CDR3 sequence is 13 residues long. V was trimmed by 2 bases and J by 4 bases, leaving 5 bases between them. The chain's CDR3 is CASSLGPTGELFF. As DNA, the CDR3 is TGTGCCAGCAGTTTAGGGCCCACCGGGGAGCTGTTTTTT.

This chain uses TRBV2 with TRBJ1-2; D is uncertain. The CDR3 runs to 14 residues. Germline values: CDR1 SNHLY, CDR2 FYNNEI. Trimming cost V 6 bases and J 5 bases, with 16 bases left between them. The CDR3 is CASRALVAQYGYTF. CDR3 nucleotide sequence: TGTGCCAGCAGGGCCCTTGTGGCACAATATGGCTACACCTTC.

In its sample, this clone was seen once. This chain links TRBV10-3 with TRBJ1-4; 8 bases are shared with TRBD1. CDR1 ENHRY and CDR2 SYGVKD come from the germline V gene. The CDR3 extends over 16 amino acids. J was trimmed by 8 bases and V by 5 bases; bases with no gene match: 13. Written as DNA, the CDR3 is TGTGCCATCAGTTCTAAACTCCGGGACAGGAACGAAAAACTGTTTTTT. It yields the protein CAISSKLRDRNEKLFF.

The genes are TRBV7-3 and TRBJ2-2; 7 bases fit TRBD2. This CDR3 contains 16 residues. Germline CDR1 SGHTA, CDR2 FQGTGA. After removal of 2 bases from V and 1 base from J, the junction contained 4 bases not matched to a gene. DNA of the CDR3: TGTGCCAGCAGCTTATATGAGCGGGAGAACACCGGGGAGCTGTTTTTT. This translates into CASSLYERENTGELFF.

Concerning this clone: Germline and junction disagree at one end, which may indicate a read error. V usage is TRBV7-7 and J usage is TRBJ2-6; tentatively, D is TRBD1 (6 bases). Per the germline V gene, CDR1 is SSHAT and CDR2 is FNYEAQ (reference sequence). CDR3 length equals 17 residues. The CDR3 protein is CASSLSLQGPGANVLTF. As DNA, the CDR3 is TGTGCTAGCAGCTTGTCCTTACAGGGACCTGGGGCCAACGTCCTGACTTTC.

This clone was seen a few times. The chain has TRBV27 and TRBJ1-1; a weak D match, TRBD1 (5 bases). This CDR3 spans 17 amino acids. From germline, CDR1 is MNHEY and CDR2 SMNVEV (reference sequence). V was cut by 3 bases and J by 5 bases, with 22 bases left in between. The CDR3 nucleotides are TGTGCCAGCAGTTTTCGCAGGGCATCGACAACCTCTACTGAAGCTTTCTTT. This sequence encodes CASSFRRASTTSTEAFF.

The chain carries TRBV7-9 and TRBJ2-7, with 7 bases lining up with TRBD2. CDR1 and CDR2 from the germline V gene are SEHNR and FQNEAQ (reference sequence). This CDR3 contains 15 residues. The V segment lost 0 bases and the J segment 2 bases; nucleotides outside the gene matches: 4. The CDR3 is CASSLAVGGTYEQYF. The CDR3 DNA is TGTGCCAGCAGCTTAGCGGTGGGAGGGACCTACGAGCAGTACTTC.

The J gene is TRBJ2-5, the V gene TRBV11-2, with D perhaps TRBD2 (5 bases). Germline V gene data show CDR1 as SGHAT and CDR2 as FQNNGV. The length of the CDR3 is 13 residues. Trimming removed 6 bases at V and 4 bases at J, with 12 bases between. This chain's CDR3 is CASRRVGIETQYF. The CDR3 DNA sequence: TGTGCCAGCAGGAGGGTGGGAATAGAGACCCAGTACTTC.

The gene calls are TRBV5-1 and TRBJ2-4; D is perhaps TRBD1 (6 bases). The CDR3 contains 13 residues. Trimming took 1 base from V and 7 from J, leaving 9 bases between them. Germline V gene sequence: CDR1 SGHRS, CDR2 YFSETQ. CDR3 nucleotides: TGCGCCAGCAGCTTGCTTACAGGGAACATTCAGTACTTC. This codes for CASSLLTGNIQYF.

The chain carries TRBV6-6 and TRBJ2-7; 8 bases line up with TRBD2. The length of the CDR3 is 13 residues. J gave up 4 bases and V 2 bases, and 1 base lay outside the gene matches. Germline V gene sequence: CDR1 MNHNY, CDR2 SVGAGI (reference sequence). The CDR3 nucleotides are TGTGCCAGCAGTTACCGGGAGGGTTACGAGCAGTACTTC. This translates into CASSYREGYEQYF.

The rearrangement links TRBV7-3 to TRBJ1-2; D possibly corresponds to TRBD1 (5 bases). Per the germline V gene, CDR1 is SGHTA and CDR2 is FQGTGA. The CDR3 consists of 15 residues. V dropped 5 bases and J dropped 0 bases, with 13 bases sitting between them. CDR3 sequence reads: CASSPGIRANYGYTF. CDR3 coding DNA: TGTGCCAGCAGCCCAGGGATAAGAGCTAACTATGGCTACACCTTC.

This clone was picked up a small number of times. The same CDR3 arises from other DNA sequences in this sample as well. The chain has TRBV28 and TRBJ1-1; D ambiguous. The CDR3 runs 13 residues. Trimming took 3 bases from V and 4 from J, leaving 9 bases between them. CDR1 is MDHEN, CDR2 SYDVKM, per germline. The DNA for the CDR3 is TGTGCCAGCAGTTTTAACAGCTTCACTGAAGCTTTCTTT. This sequence encodes CASSFNSFTEAFF.